A selection of T cell receptor beta chains follows, all from one sample in a study of cytomegalovirus exposure and HLA in healthy donors. Profiled with immunoSEQ multiplex PCR; TCRdb holds only in-frame clones, not every one. The data hold roughly 110,000 clones, with roughly 71% observed a single time. The sequencing sample was made of PBMCs. The receptors derive from a man aged 18-30 years in good health and CMV-seropositive. The CDR3 runs from the conserved cysteine through the conserved F or W. The D gene is left open where the match is weak. A row's size may be missing; if present it is once, few, many or a size class.

j_call,v_call,clone_size,d_call,cdr3_aa,cdr3_nt
TRBJ1-1,TRBV29-1,few,.,CSALGGLGATEAFF,TGCAGCGCCCTGGGGGGATTGGGTGCCACTGAAGCTTTCTTT
TRBJ1-1,TRBV29-1,.,.,CSAQGWDTEAFF,TGCAGCGCGCAGGGGTGGGACACTGAAGCTTTCTTT
TRBJ1-6,TRBV5-1,.,.,CASSGGVDNSPLHF,TGCGCCAGCAGCGGCGGGGTGGATAATTCACCCCTCCACTTT
TRBJ2-7,TRBV10-3,.,TRBD1,CAISESDRAHEQYF,TGTGCCATCAGTGAGTCGGACAGGGCCCACGAGCAGTACTTC
TRBJ2-5,TRBV28,few,.,CAIGRGKGETQYF,TGTGCCATAGGCAGGGGCAAAGGAGAGACCCAGTACTTC
TRBJ2-3,TRBV6-5,.,TRBD1,CASSQQGGPDTQYF,TGTGCCAGCAGCCAACAGGGGGGCCCAGATACGCAGTATTTT
TRBJ2-3,TRBV4-2,.,TRBD2,CASSQVGSGARVDTQYF,TGTGCCAGCAGCCAAGTGGGTAGCGGGGCCCGAGTAGATACGCAGTATTTT
TRBJ1-6,TRBV9,.,TRBD1,CASSRDRTYSPLHF,TGTGCCAGCAGCCGGGACAGAACCTATTCACCCCTCCACTTT
TRBJ1-2,TRBV7-9,.,.,CASSLVDPGEGGYTF,TGTGCCAGCAGCTTAGTGGATCCGGGGGAGGGTGGCTACACCTTC
TRBJ2-2,TRBV7-9,.,TRBD2,CASSFGGGDTGELFF,TGTGCCAGCAGCTTCGGGGGAGGGGACACCGGGGAGCTGTTTTTT
TRBJ2-1,TRBV27,.,TRBD2,CASSLRLAGDNEQFF,TGTGCCAGCAGTTTACGGCTAGCGGGGGACAATGAGCAGTTCTTC
TRBJ1-3,TRBV15,.,.,CATSGLRGPGNTIYF,TGTGCCACCAGCGGCCTCAGGGGTCCTGGAAACACCATATATTTT
TRBJ2-5,TRBV19,.,.,CASNPRPRETQYF,TGTGCCAGTAACCCCAGGCCCCGAGAGACCCAGTACTTC
TRBJ2-5,TRBV11-3,few,.,CASRQRAETQYF,TGTGCCAGCAGGCAGCGGGCAGAGACCCAGTACTTC
TRBJ1-3,TRBV7-6,.,.,CASSGQMENTIYF,TGTGCCAGCAGTGGGCAGATGGAAAACACCATATATTTT
TRBJ2-7,TRBV28,.,TRBD1,CASSLAGGAYEQYF,TGTGCCAGCAGTTTAGCAGGGGGCGCGTACGAGCAGTACTTC
TRBJ2-5,TRBV10-3,.,.,CAISADQETQYF,TGTGCCATCAGTGCGGACCAAGAGACCCAGTACTTC
TRBJ2-7,TRBV7-2,.,.,CASSLAGDDEQYF,TGTGCCAGCAGCTTAGCGGGAGACGACGAGCAGTACTTC
TRBJ1-2,TRBV9,.,.,CASSVGTEPNYGYTF,TGTGCCAGCAGCGTAGGGACAGAACCTAACTATGGCTACACCTTC
TRBJ2-5,TRBV7-2,.,TRBD2,CASTQAGVETQYF,TGTGCCAGCACCCAAGCGGGGGTCGAGACCCAGTACTTC
TRBJ2-1,TRBV25-1,few,.,CASSPTVGTINEQFF,TGTGCCAGCAGTCCGACTGTGGGGACAATCAATGAGCAGTTCTTC
TRBJ1-1,TRBV5-8,.,.,CASSLGVGENTEAFF,TGTGCCAGCAGCTTGGGGGTGGGAGAAAACACTGAAGCTTTCTTT
TRBJ2-7,TRBV10-3,.,TRBD1,CAISATGTGSYEQYF,TGTGCCATCAGTGCGACAGGGACGGGGTCCTACGAGCAGTACTTC
TRBJ2-3,TRBV11-2,.,.,CASSRRDKTKGGVYF,TGTGCCAGCAGCCGCCGGGACAAGACCAAAGGGGGGGTGTATTTT
TRBJ2-1,TRBV2,.,TRBD1,CASRSTGSGNEQFF,TGTGCCAGCAGATCGACAGGGTCGGGGAATGAGCAGTTCTTC
TRBJ2-5,TRBV6-5,.,TRBD2,CASSYWSSGGKETQYF,TGTGCCAGCAGTTACTGGTCTAGCGGGGGGAAAGAGACCCAGTACTTC
TRBJ1-1,TRBV6-4,.,.,CASSDAVGGAFF,TGTGCCAGCAGTGACGCCGTGGGGGGAGCTTTCTTT
TRBJ2-3,TRBV6-1,.,TRBD2,CASSGRLAGVTDTQYF,TGTGCCAGCAGTGGTCGGCTAGCGGGGGTCACAGATACGCAGTATTTT
TRBJ1-4,TRBV30,once,TRBD1,CAWSALGTVNEKLFF,TGTGCCTGGAGTGCACTGGGGACAGTTAATGAAAAACTGTTTTTC
TRBJ1-1,TRBV20-1,few,.,CSASELPGAFF,TGCAGTGCTAGCGAACTTCCGGGAGCTTTCTTT
TRBJ2-5,TRBV27,.,.,CASSLFTPAGRHQETQYF,TGTGCCAGCAGTTTATTTACCCCCGCAGGGCGTCACCAAGAGACCCAGTACTTC
TRBJ2-7,TRBV27,.,TRBD2,CASSRGGGGGEQYF,TGTGCCAGCAGTCGGGGTGGTGGGGGGGGCGAGCAGTACTTC
TRBJ1-1,TRBV5-6,.,.,CASSLVGVLYTEAFF,TGTGCCAGCAGTTTGGTCGGGGTTCTGTACACTGAAGCTTTCTTT
TRBJ2-1,TRBV11-2,.,.,CASSPPGVHNEQFF,TGTGCCAGCAGCCCGCCGGGAGTACACAATGAGCAGTTCTTC
TRBJ1-5,TRBV30,few,TRBD1,CAWSVRDRPYQPQHF,TGTGCCTGGAGTGTAAGGGACAGGCCTTATCAGCCCCAGCATTTT
TRBJ1-4,TRBV12-5,.,TRBD1,CASGLVRAGTGPQSREKLFF,TGTGCTAGTGGTTTGGTACGGGCCGGGACAGGGCCTCAGTCCCGGGAAAAACTGTTTTTT
TRBJ2-1,TRBV6-1,.,.,CASSETISPYNEQFF,TGTGCCAGCAGTGAAACCATAAGCCCCTACAATGAGCAGTTCTTC
TRBJ2-2,TRBV27,.,TRBD2,CASSPALLAGGAGELFF,TGTGCCAGCAGTCCCGCACTGCTTGCGGGGGGGGCCGGGGAGCTGTTTTTT
TRBJ1-1,TRBV9,.,.,CASSPLGGNTEAFF,TGTGCCAGCAGCCCTCTCGGGGGTAACACTGAAGCTTTCTTT
TRBJ2-5,TRBV7-7,.,TRBD2,CASSDSSSGGLEKTQYF,TGTGCCAGCAGCGATAGCTCTAGCGGGGGTCTGGAAAAGACCCAGTACTTC
TRBJ1-1,TRBV5-1,.,.,CASSPGGLNTEAFF,TGCGCCAGCAGCCCCGGGGGATTGAACACTGAAGCTTTCTTT
TRBJ1-4,TRBV21-1,.,.,CASTPGMGYEKLFF,TGTGCCAGCACCCCAGGGATGGGGTATGAAAAACTGTTTTTT
TRBJ2-5,TRBV28,.,.,CASSPPLMRAGETQYF,TGTGCCAGCAGTCCCCCCCTGATGCGGGCCGGAGAGACCCAGTACTTC
TRBJ1-5,TRBV6-6,.,.,CASSYGQNQPQHF,TGTGCCAGCAGTTACGGACAGAATCAGCCCCAGCATTTT
TRBJ2-3,TRBV28,.,.,CASSLWGGTDTQYF,TGTGCCAGCAGTTTATGGGGGGGAACAGATACGCAGTATTTT
TRBJ2-3,TRBV11-2,.,TRBD2,CASSLTSGATDTQYF,TGTGCCAGCAGCCTGACTAGCGGGGCAACCGATACGCAGTATTTT
TRBJ1-1,TRBV6-1,.,TRBD1,CASWSGTVNTEAFF,TGTGCCAGCTGGTCCGGGACAGTGAACACTGAAGCTTTCTTT
TRBJ1-2,TRBV6-5,.,TRBD1,CASSYSRTGVGGYTF,TGTGCCAGCAGTTACTCGAGGACAGGGGTCGGTGGCTACACCTTC
TRBJ2-6,TRBV28,few,TRBD1,CASRQGYGANVLTF,TGTGCCAGCAGACAGGGGTATGGGGCCAACGTCCTGACTTTC
TRBJ1-1,TRBV11-2,few,.,CASSHKFRRANTEAFF,TGTGCCAGCAGCCATAAATTTAGGCGGGCGAACACTGAAGCTTTCTTT
TRBJ1-6,TRBV6-5,once,.,CASSYGGGSYNSPLHF,TGTGCCAGCAGTTATGGGGGGGGTTCCTATAATTCACCCCTCCACTTT